These 5 T cell receptor beta chains were all obtained from the same sample, sequenced in a study of T cell responses to AZD1222 COVID-19 vaccine. Only in-frame clones appear in the TCRdb table, and some are missing; sequencing was by immunoSEQ multiplex PCR. The repertoire has approximately 150,000 clones, roughly 87% of them found once; the top ten carry approximately 5.1%. Specimen: peripheral blood, collected on day 0 of AZD1222 vaccination. The receptor source for this set is an adult in good health.

The genes are TRBV28 and TRBJ2-5; no firm D call. This CDR3 has 12 residues. Trimming cost V 2 bases and J 12 bases, with 13 bases left between them. Per the germline V gene, CDR1 is MDHEN and CDR2 is SYDVKM. CDR3 sequence: CASSLVGPSEYF. DNA of the CDR3: TGTGCCAGCAGTTTAGTTGGTCCCTCCGAGTACTTC.

The rearrangement joins TRBV28 to TRBJ2-5; a weak D match, TRBD1 (7 bases). Germline V gives CDR1 MDHEN, CDR2 SYDVKM. V was shortened by 5 bases and J by 5 bases, with 18 bases between the two germline ends. The CDR3 runs 15 residues. CDR3 nucleotide sequence: TGTGCCAGCAGTACCCCAGGGGGGCTGGGGGAGACCCAGTACTTC. The encoded protein is CASSTPGGLGETQYF.

This clone came up a few times. The chain recombines TRBV27 with TRBJ2-3; D is undetermined. The germline V and J ends were trimmed by 4 bases and 0 bases, with 5 bases remaining between them. The CDR3 spans 13 residues. Germline loops: CDR1 MNHEY, CDR2 SMNVEV (reference sequence). CDR3 residues: CASSWGSTDTQYF. Written as DNA, the CDR3 is TGTGCCAGCAGTTGGGGAAGCACAGATACGCAGTATTTT.

CDR3 loop: CASSLEASWHYGYTF. Written as DNA, the CDR3 is TGTGCCAGCAGTTTAGAGGCCTCCTGGCACTATGGCTACACCTTC. The chain joins TRBV28 to TRBJ1-2; D ambiguous. V gave up 2 bases and J gave up 3 bases, with 13 bases separating them. Germline V lookup: CDR1 MDHEN, CDR2 SYDVKM. The CDR3 covers 15 residues.

V is TRBV29-1 and J is TRBJ2-1, with TRBD1 matching over 8 bases. Trimming removed 1 base from V and 3 bases from J; junction bases left unmatched: 5. The CDR3 is 15 residues long. Germline loops: CDR1 SQVTM, CDR2 ANQGSEA. CDR3 sequence: CSVEVRTGNYNEQFF. Written as DNA, the CDR3 is TGCAGCGTTGAAGTGAGGACAGGGAACTACAATGAGCAGTTCTTC.